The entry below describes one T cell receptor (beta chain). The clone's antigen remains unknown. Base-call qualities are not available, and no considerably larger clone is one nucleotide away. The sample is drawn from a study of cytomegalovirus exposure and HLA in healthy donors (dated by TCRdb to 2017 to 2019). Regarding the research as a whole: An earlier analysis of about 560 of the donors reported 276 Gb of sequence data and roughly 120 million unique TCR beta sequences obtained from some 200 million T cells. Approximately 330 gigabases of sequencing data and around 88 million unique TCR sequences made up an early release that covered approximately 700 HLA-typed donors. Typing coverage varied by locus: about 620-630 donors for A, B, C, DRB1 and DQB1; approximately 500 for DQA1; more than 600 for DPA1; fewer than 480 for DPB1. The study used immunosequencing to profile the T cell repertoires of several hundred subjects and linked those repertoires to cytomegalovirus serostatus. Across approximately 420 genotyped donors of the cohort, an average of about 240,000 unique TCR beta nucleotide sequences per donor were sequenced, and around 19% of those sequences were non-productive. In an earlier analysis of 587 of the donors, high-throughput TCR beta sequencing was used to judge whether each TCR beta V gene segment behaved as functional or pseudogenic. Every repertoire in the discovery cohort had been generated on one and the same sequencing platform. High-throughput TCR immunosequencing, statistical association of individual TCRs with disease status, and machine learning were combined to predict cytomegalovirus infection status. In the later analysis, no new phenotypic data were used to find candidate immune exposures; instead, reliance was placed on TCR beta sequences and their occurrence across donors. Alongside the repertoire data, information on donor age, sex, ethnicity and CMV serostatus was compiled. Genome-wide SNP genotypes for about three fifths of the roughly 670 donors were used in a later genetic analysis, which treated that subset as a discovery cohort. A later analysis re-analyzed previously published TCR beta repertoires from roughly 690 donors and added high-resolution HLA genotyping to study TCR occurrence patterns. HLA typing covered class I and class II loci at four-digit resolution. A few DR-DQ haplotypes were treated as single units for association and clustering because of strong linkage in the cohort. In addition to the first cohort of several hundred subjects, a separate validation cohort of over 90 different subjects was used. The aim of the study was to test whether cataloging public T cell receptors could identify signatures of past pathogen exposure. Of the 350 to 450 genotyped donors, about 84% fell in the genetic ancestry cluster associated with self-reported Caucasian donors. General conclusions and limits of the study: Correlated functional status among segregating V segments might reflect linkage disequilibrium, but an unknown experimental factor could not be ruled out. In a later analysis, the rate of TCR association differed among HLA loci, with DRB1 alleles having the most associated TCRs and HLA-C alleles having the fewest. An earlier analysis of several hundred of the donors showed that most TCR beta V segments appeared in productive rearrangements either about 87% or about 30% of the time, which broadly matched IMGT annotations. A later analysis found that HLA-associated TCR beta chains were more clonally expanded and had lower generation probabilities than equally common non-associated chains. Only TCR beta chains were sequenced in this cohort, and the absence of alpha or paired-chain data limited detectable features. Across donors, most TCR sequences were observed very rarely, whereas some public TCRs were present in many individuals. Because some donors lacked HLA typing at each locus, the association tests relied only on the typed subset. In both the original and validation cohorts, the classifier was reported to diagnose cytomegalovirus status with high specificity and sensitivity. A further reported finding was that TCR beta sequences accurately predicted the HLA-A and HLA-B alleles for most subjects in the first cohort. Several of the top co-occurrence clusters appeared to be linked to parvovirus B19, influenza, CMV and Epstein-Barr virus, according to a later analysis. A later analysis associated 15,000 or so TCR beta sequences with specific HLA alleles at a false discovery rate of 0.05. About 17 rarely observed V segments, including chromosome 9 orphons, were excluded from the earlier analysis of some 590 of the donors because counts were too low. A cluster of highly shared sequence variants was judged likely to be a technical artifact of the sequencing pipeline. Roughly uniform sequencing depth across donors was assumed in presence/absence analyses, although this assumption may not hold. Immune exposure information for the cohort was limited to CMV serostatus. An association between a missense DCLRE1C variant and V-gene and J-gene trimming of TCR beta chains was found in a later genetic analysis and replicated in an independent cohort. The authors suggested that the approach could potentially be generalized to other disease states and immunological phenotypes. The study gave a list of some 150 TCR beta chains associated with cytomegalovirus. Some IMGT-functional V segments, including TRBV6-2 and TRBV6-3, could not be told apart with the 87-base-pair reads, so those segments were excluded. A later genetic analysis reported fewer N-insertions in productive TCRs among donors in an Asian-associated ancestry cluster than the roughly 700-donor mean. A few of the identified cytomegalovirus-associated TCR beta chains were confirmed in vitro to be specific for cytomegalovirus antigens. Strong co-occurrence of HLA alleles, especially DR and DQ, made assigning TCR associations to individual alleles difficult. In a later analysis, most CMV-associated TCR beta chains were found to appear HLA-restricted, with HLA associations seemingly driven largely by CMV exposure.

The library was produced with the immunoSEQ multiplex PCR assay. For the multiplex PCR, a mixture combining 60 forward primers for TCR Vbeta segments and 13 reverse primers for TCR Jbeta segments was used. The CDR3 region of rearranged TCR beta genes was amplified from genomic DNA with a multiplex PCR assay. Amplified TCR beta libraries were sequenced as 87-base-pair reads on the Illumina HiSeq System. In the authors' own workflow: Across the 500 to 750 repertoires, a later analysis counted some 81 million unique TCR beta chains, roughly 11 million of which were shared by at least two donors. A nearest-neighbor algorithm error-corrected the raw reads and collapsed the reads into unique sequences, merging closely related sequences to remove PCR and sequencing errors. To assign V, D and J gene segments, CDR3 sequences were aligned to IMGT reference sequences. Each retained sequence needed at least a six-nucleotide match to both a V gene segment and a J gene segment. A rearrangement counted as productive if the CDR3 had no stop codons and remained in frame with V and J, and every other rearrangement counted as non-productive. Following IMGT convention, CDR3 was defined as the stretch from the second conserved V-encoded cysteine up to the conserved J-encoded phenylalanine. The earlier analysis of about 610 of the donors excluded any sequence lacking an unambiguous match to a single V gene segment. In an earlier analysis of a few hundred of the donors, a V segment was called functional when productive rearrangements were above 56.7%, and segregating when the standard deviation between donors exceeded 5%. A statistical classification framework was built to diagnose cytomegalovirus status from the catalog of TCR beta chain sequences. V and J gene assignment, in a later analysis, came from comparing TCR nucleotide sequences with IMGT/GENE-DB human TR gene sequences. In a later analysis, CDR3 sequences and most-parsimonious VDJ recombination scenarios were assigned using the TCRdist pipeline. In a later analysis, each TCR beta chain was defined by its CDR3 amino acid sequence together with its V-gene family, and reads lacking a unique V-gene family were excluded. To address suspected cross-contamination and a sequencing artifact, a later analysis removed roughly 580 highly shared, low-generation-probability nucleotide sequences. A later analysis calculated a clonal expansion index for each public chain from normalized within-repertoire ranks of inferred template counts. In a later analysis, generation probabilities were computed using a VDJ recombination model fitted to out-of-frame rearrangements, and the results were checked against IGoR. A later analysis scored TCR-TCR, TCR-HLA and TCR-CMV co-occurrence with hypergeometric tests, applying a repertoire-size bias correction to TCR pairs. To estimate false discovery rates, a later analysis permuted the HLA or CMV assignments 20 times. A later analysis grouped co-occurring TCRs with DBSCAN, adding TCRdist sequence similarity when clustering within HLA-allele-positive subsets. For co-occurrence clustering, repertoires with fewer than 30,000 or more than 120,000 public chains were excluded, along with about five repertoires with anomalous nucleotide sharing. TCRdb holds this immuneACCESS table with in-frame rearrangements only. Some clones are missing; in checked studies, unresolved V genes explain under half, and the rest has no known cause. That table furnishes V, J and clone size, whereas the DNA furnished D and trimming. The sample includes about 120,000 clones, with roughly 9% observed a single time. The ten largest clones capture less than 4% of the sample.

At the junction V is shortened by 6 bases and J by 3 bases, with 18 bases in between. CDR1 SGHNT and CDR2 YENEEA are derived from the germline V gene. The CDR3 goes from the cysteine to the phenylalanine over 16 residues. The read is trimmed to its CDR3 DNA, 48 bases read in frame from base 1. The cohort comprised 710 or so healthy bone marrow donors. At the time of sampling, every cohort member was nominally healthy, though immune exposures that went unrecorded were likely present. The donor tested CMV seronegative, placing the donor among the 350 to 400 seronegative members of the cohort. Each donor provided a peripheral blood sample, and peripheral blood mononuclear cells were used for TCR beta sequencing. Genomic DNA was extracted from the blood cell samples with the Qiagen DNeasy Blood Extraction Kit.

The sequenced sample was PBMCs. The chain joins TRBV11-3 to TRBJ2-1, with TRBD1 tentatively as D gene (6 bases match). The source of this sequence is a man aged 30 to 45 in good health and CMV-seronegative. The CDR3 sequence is CASSQPPGHIYNEQFF. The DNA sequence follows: TGTGCCAGCAGTCAACCGCCGGGACATATCTACAATGAGCAGTTCTTC. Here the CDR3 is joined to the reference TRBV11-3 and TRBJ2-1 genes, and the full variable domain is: EAGVVQSPRYKIIEKKQPVAFWCNPISGHNTLYWYLQNLGQGPELLIRYENEEAVDDSQLPKDRFSAERLKGVDSTLKIQPAELGDSAVYLCASSQPPGHIYNEQFFGPGTRLTVL.